These 30 T cell receptor beta chains came from one sample sequenced in a study of T-cell reconstitution after alpha-beta-depleted transplantation in children. The TCRbeta library was prepared with unique molecular identifiers. One entry per CDR3 protein results from TCRdb running MiXCR on the PCR reads. The sample holds about 690,000 distinct CDR3 sequences, roughly 15% seen once. The starting material was PBMCs from the stem cell graft donor, obtained from the stem cell graft. All receptors come from a human donor who donated a stem cell graft to a child with acute myeloid leukemia.

V gene TRBV20-1 combines with J gene TRBJ2-5; D possibly corresponds to TRBD2 (7 bases). The germline V gene has CDR1 DFQATT and CDR2 SNEGSKA (reference sequence). The CDR3 is 15 amino acids. Trimming cost V 4 bases and J 1 base, with 16 bases left between them. The CDR3 protein is CSATSLRGAQETQYF. The CDR3 nucleotides are TGCAGTGCTACCTCCCTCCGGGGGGCCCAAGAGACCCAGTACTTC.

This clonotype was seen repeatedly, ten times or more. This rearrangement joins TRBV5-6 to TRBJ1-3; the match to TRBD1 covers 9 bases. The CDR3 length is 18 residues. The germline gives CDR1 SGHDT, CDR2 YYEEEE. With 3 bases clipped from V and 4 bases from J, the junction kept 14 bases outside the gene matches. In DNA form, the CDR3 reads TGTGCCAGCAGCTCTTTTTCACGGACAGGGGCAGTGGGAAACACCATATATTTT. It codes for CASSSFSRTGAVGNTIYF.

This clonotype occurred many times. J is TRBJ1-1 and V is TRBV20-1; possibly TRBD1 for D (5 bases). Germline V CDR1 and CDR2: DFQATT, SNEGSKA (reference sequence). The CDR3 is 12 residues long. The V and J ends lost 6 bases and 3 bases respectively, with 11 bases between them. The CDR3 reads CSATRGDTEAFF. CDR3 nucleotide sequence: TGCAGTGCCACCCGGGGGGACACTGAAGCTTTCTTT.

The V call is TRBV11-3, the J call TRBJ2-3; tentatively, D is TRBD1 or TRBD2 (7 bases each). Germline CDR1 is SGHNT and CDR2 is YENEEA. The CDR3 has 17 amino acids. The V end was cut by 5 bases, the J end by 2 bases, with 20 bases between. The CDR3 protein is CASSPQRGQLDTDTQYF. The CDR3 nucleotides are TGTGCCAGCAGCCCGCAGCGGGGACAGCTCGACACAGATACGCAGTATTTT.

Remarks on this clonotype: This sequence may be a read error, since a much larger clone differs from it by one base. This chain joins TRBV20-1 and TRBJ1-1; 7 bases align to TRBD1. CDR1 and CDR2 (germline): DFQATT, SNEGSKA (reference sequence). This CDR3 contains 13 residues. V dropped 7 bases and J dropped 5; count of bases not matched to a gene: 10. CDR3 DNA sequence: TGCAGTGACGGGGAGGGGGCGAGAACTGAAGCTTTCTTT. Protein: CSDGEGARTEAFF.

The J gene is TRBJ2-5, the V gene TRBV7-9; TRBD2 is a possible D gene (6 bases). Trimming stripped 4 bases from V and 1 base from J, with 19 bases between. The CDR3 consists of 17 residues. Germline CDR1 SEHNR, CDR2 FQNEAQ (reference sequence). CDR3 DNA sequence: TGTGCCAGCAGCTGGGGAGCGGGTTGGGGGACCCAAGAGACCCAGTACTTC. It codes for CASSWGAGWGTQETQYF.

This clonotype turned up a few times. The J gene is TRBJ2-2, the V gene TRBV7-9; D may be TRBD2 (5 bases). Trimming shortened V by 5 bases and J by 7 bases, and 8 bases separated the two germline ends. CDR1 is SEHNR, CDR2 FQNEAQ, per germline (reference sequence). The CDR3 totals 12 residues. DNA of the CDR3: TGTGCCAGCAGCCCCGACTACGGGGAGCTGTTTTTT. It specifies CASSPDYGELFF.

This clonotype was seen a few times. This chain joins TRBV20-1 and TRBJ2-1; D could derive from TRBD1 or TRBD2 (5 bases each). Trimming left V 3 bases short and J 3 bases short, with 36 bases between. Germline V gene data show CDR1 as DFQATT and CDR2 as SNEGSKA (reference sequence). The CDR3 contains 22 residues. Here the CDR3 reads CSARRSFSRNTPTDRDYNEQFF. The CDR3 nucleotides read TGCAGTGCTAGGCGCAGTTTTTCGAGGAACACCCCGACAGACCGGGACTACAATGAGCAGTTCTTC.

The chain recombines TRBV9 with TRBJ1-5, with no clear D. The length of the CDR3 is 14 residues. Trimming took 2 bases from V and 3 from J, leaving 9 bases between them. CDR1 and CDR2 (germline): SGDLS, YYNGEE. The CDR3 here is CASSVGYDNQPQHF. The CDR3 region has the DNA TGTGCCAGCAGCGTTGGTTACGACAATCAGCCCCAGCATTTT.

The CDR3 loop is CASSLQGARVTGELFF. CDR3 in DNA: TGTGCCAGCAGTCTACAGGGGGCGCGGGTAACCGGGGAGCTGTTTTTT. The chain employs TRBV25-1 and TRBJ2-2; 9 positions match TRBD1. Germline CDR1 is MGHDK and CDR2 is SYGVNS. The CDR3 runs to 16 residues. V trimming: 5 bases; J trimming: 5 bases; junction bases outside the gene matches: 9.

This clonotype was detected only a few times. The CDR3 protein is CASNWGGDTDTQYF. The CDR3 DNA sequence: TGTGCCAGCAATTGGGGAGGGGACACAGATACGCAGTATTTT. The chain combines TRBV6-5 with TRBJ2-3, with 7 positions matching TRBD2. The V gene's germline CDR1 is MNHEY and CDR2 SVGAGI. With 7 bases clipped from V and 2 bases from J, the junction kept 6 bases outside the gene matches. The CDR3 extends over 14 amino acids.

In this sample, this clonotype turned up many times. In DNA, the CDR3 is TGCAGTGCTAGAGCTTGGGACAGGGGATTTGGAAACACCATATATTTT. Encoded protein: CSARAWDRGFGNTIYF. V usage is TRBV20-1 and J usage is TRBJ1-3; TRBD1 matches at 10 bases. The CDR3 sequence is 16 residues long. The germline CDR1 and CDR2 sequences are DFQATT and SNEGSKA (reference sequence). Trimming at V came to 1 base and at J to 3 bases, leaving 6 bases not matched to a gene.

This chain uses TRBV24-1 with TRBJ2-1; D may match TRBD1 or TRBD2 (5 bases each). The CDR3 runs 14 residues. V lost 5 bases to trimming and J lost 7 bases, with 14 bases between them. The V gene's germline CDR1 is KGHDR and CDR2 SFDVKD. Here the CDR3 reads CATSAPGWGNEQFF. The CDR3 coding sequence is TGTGCCACCAGTGCCCCCGGGTGGGGGAATGAGCAGTTCTTC.

V and J are TRBV11-2 and TRBJ2-3; 14 nucleotides align to TRBD2. J was trimmed by 2 bases and V by 5 bases; bases with no gene match: 6. The V gene's germline CDR1 is SGHAT and CDR2 FQNNGV. This CDR3 is 17 amino acids long. The CDR3 loop is CASSTGTSGGTTDTQYF. CDR3 in DNA: TGTGCCAGCAGCACCGGGACTAGCGGGGGAACCACAGATACGCAGTATTTT. Together with reference TRBV11-2 and TRBJ2-3, the CDR3 gives the full variable domain: EAGVAQSPRYKIIEKRQSVAFWCNPISGHATLYWYQQILGQGPKLLIQFQNNGVVDDSQLPKDRFSAERLKGVDSTLKIQPAKLEDSAVYLCASSTGTSGGTTDTQYFGPGTRLTVL.

The CDR3 spells CASSLNPVLSNQPQHF. The CDR3 region has the DNA TGTGCCAGCAGTTTAAATCCAGTCCTCAGCAATCAGCCCCAGCATTTT. V gene TRBV12-3 or TRBV12-4 combines with J gene TRBJ1-5; D call uncertain. Trimming removed 2 bases from V and 1 base from J, with 12 bases in between. The CDR3 covers 16 residues.

The CDR3 protein is CASTSGDYNEQFF. CDR3 coding DNA: TGTGCCAGCACTAGCGGGGATTACAATGAGCAGTTCTTC. This chain joins TRBV6-6 and TRBJ2-1; TRBD2 agrees at 9 bases. Per germline, CDR1 MNHNY and CDR2 SVGAGI (reference sequence). The CDR3 has 13 amino acids. After removal of 7 bases from V and 4 bases from J, the junction contained 2 bases not matched to a gene.

This clonotype was counted many times. The rearrangement uses TRBV5-6 and TRBJ2-7; weak D call: TRBD1 (5 bases). The ends were cut back, 2 bases at V and 2 bases at J, with 17 bases in the middle. This CDR3 has 16 amino acids. Germline CDR1 and CDR2: SGHDT and YYEEEE. The CDR3 spells CASSFTDSELTYEQYF. The CDR3 DNA sequence: TGTGCCAGCAGCTTCACCGACAGCGAACTCACCTACGAGCAGTACTTC. Full variable domain (remainder filled in from reference TRBV5-6 and TRBJ2-7): DAGVTQSPTHLIKTRGQQVTLRCSPKSGHDTVSWYQQALGQGPQFIFQYYEEEERQRGNFPDRFSGHQFPNYSSELNVNALLLGDSALYLCASSFTDSELTYEQYFGPGTRLTVT.

CDR3: CASSQVSRTIQNYGYTF. Here the CDR3 DNA reads TGCGCCAGCAGCCAAGTTTCCCGAACAATACAGAACTATGGCTACACCTTC. The chain joins TRBV4-3 to TRBJ1-2; no clear D gene. The CDR3 is 17 amino acids. Trimming removed 1 base at V and 2 bases at J, with 17 bases between. Germline V gene data show CDR1 as LGHNA and CDR2 as YSLEER.

Ten or more counts support this clonotype. The chain uses TRBV20-1 and TRBJ1-5; D is possibly TRBD1 (5 bases). This CDR3 spans 13 amino acids. Trimming pared 3 bases from V and 7 bases from J, leaving 13 bases between. Germline V lookup: CDR1 DFQATT, CDR2 SNEGSKA (reference sequence). The CDR3 DNA is TGCAGTGCTAGCGAGGGACGTGTGCAGCCCCAGCATTTT. It yields the protein CSASEGRVQPQHF.

As for this clonotype: It may be a read error: a sequence one base away is much more abundant. The rearrangement links TRBV11-2 to TRBJ2-3, with 7 bases that match TRBD1. Germline V gene data show CDR1 as SGHAT and CDR2 as FQNNGV. The CDR3 runs to 15 residues. CDR3 DNA: TGTGCCCGCAGCTCCACAGGGGAGAGCACAGATACGCAGTATTTT. Protein sequence: CARSSTGESTDTQYF.

This clonotype has a handful of counts. The V and J genes are TRBV5-1 and TRBJ2-6; tentatively, D is TRBD2 (6 bases). With 1 base removed from V and 0 bases from J, the gap between germline ends came to 17 bases. CDR1 is SGHRS and CDR2 is YFSETQ in the germline V gene. The CDR3 is 19 residues long. CDR3 loop: CASSLTRGAGFSGANVLTF. The CDR3, as DNA: TGCGCCAGCAGCTTGACTCGCGGGGCGGGGTTCTCTGGGGCCAACGTCCTGACTTTC.

The chain recombines TRBV7-8 with TRBJ2-4, with D maybe TRBD2 (5 bases). Trimming stripped 1 base from V and 2 bases from J, with 6 bases between. From germline, CDR1 is SGHVS and CDR2 FQNEAQ. The CDR3 consists of 14 residues. This CDR3 reads CASSLGGTKNIQYF. The CDR3 DNA reads TGTGCCAGCAGCTTAGGAGGGACCAAAAACATTCAGTACTTC.

This clonotype was counted at least ten times. The J gene is TRBJ2-7, the V gene TRBV27, with a tentative D call TRBD1 (6 bases). The germline CDR1 and CDR2 sequences are MNHEY and SMNVEV (reference sequence). The length of the CDR3 is 16 residues. Trimming removed 4 bases from V and 0 bases from J, with 16 bases in between. The CDR3 nucleotides are TGTGCCAGCAGTTCCCTCCCCGGGACAACCTCCTACGAGCAGTACTTC. Protein sequence: CASSSLPGTTSYEQYF.

A word on this clonotype: This may stem from a read error, because a much larger clone lies one nucleotide away. The CDR3 DNA reads TGTGCCAGCAGGGGTGGGACAGTCACTGAAGCTTTCTTT. This codes for CASRGGTVTEAFF. The chain is built from TRBV3-1 and TRBJ1-1, with 7 nucleotides matching TRBD1. The CDR3 consists of 13 residues. Germline CDR1 is LGHDT and CDR2 is YNNKEL (reference sequence). With V trimmed by 6 bases and J by 4 bases, 5 bases remained unmatched. The full variable domain, completed using reference TRBV3-1 and TRBJ1-1, is DTAVSQTPKYLVTQMGNDKSIKCEQNLGHDTMYWYKQDSKKFLKIMFSYNNKELIINETVPNRFSPKSPDKAHLNLHINSLELGDSAVYFCASRGGTVTEAFFGQGTRLTVV.

The sample holds many counts of this clonotype. The rearrangement uses TRBV20-1 and TRBJ1-6, with TRBD1 matching 7 bases. The length of the CDR3 is 14 residues. CDR1 is DFQATT and CDR2 is SNEGSKA in the germline V gene (reference sequence). With V trimmed by 5 bases and J by 6 bases, 7 bases remained unmatched. The CDR3 reads CSAPQGIGNSPLHF. The CDR3, as DNA: TGCAGTGCTCCACAGGGGATCGGTAATTCACCCCTCCACTTT.

V usage is TRBV6-1 and J usage is TRBJ2-1; TRBD2 matches 15 bases. This CDR3 spans 15 amino acids. V lost 6 bases and J lost 8; bases outside the gene matches: 5. From germline, CDR1 is MNHNS and CDR2 SASEGT. The CDR3 region has the DNA TGTGCCAGCAGATTGGGACTAGCGGGGGGCGATGAGCAGTTCTTC. Translating it yields CASRLGLAGGDEQFF.

This clonotype has a count of ten or more. The chain couples TRBV20-1 to TRBJ1-1, with a weak D call TRBD1 (5 bases). Germline assignment: CDR1 DFQATT and CDR2 SNEGSKA (reference sequence). This CDR3 contains 14 residues. V was clipped by 4 bases and J by 1 base, with 13 bases between them. The chain's CDR3 is CSATPGTENTEAFF. The CDR3 nucleotides are TGCAGTGCTACACCCGGGACTGAGAACACTGAAGCTTTCTTT.

The sample holds a few counts of this clonotype. The genes are TRBV29-1 and TRBJ2-3, with D possibly TRBD1 on 6 matching bases. Germline V gives CDR1 SQVTM, CDR2 ANQGSEA. The V end was cut by 3 bases, the J end by 5 bases, with 12 bases between. This CDR3 contains 13 residues. In DNA form, the CDR3 reads TGCAGCGTTGAGGCAGGGGTCGAAGATACGCAGTATTTT. Translated: CSVEAGVEDTQYF.

In this sample, this clonotype turned up a few times. The chain couples TRBV20-1 to TRBJ1-5, with a weak D call TRBD1 (6 bases). The CDR3 has 15 amino acids. The germline V and J ends were trimmed by 5 bases and 1 base, with 15 bases remaining between them. The germline CDR1 and CDR2 sequences are DFQATT and SNEGSKA (reference sequence). CDR3 DNA sequence: TGCAGTGCTGCACAGGGAGCGGGGAGCAATCAGCCCCAGCATTTT. As protein: CSAAQGAGSNQPQHF.

This chain connects TRBV24-1 to TRBJ1-5; 9 nucleotides line up with TRBD1. CDR1 and CDR2 (germline): KGHDR, SFDVKD. Losses at the gene ends were 5 bases for V and 5 bases for J; bases not matched to a gene: 3. CDR3 length: 14 residues. The CDR3 loop is CATSGGQGHQPQHF. DNA for the CDR3: TGTGCCACCAGTGGGGGACAGGGCCATCAGCCCCAGCATTTT.